This T cell receptor beta chain stems from a study of blood T cell repertoires in COVID-19. About the study: The United States, Italy and Spain provided the acute and convalescent COVID-19 samples.

Original methodology: Estimated nucleated cell counts came from reference gene primer amplification. The protocol was immunoSEQ multiplex PCR, while the TCRdb copy is restricted to in-frame clones and leaves out a portion. That table is the source of V, J and clone size, and D and trimming were worked out from the DNA. The profile shows hundreds of thousands of clones, more than 70% of them singletons. Seattle participants joined during active infection and were tracked over time. Germline V gene sequence: CDR1 MNHEY, CDR2 SMNVEV (reference sequence). This CDR3 comprises 14 residues. Trimming pared 6 bases from V and 6 bases from J, leaving 14 bases between.

The chain combines TRBV27 with TRBJ1-4; D not resolved. This sequence was found in a woman in her twenties or thirties with COVID-19, enrolled during active disease. Material: peripheral blood. CDR3 sequence (DNA): TGTGCCAGCAGCTCCGTTTTGGCCGATGAAAAACTGTTTTTT. Encoded protein: CASSSVLADEKLFF.